This is a list of T cell receptor beta chains from one sample in a study of T-cell memory formation after mild COVID-19. MiXCR, run by TCRdb on the 5' RACE reads, gives a single entry per CDR3 protein. This table has roughly 600,000 distinct CDR3 sequences, more than 15% appearing once. Sequenced: PBMCs or a T cell subset sorted from them (not recorded which). These receptors were obtained from an adult woman who had mild COVID-19 (a few samples of this study predate the infection). Cell type and time point are not known. Each CDR3 is given with its conserved first and last residue. The order of the fields is V gene, J gene, D gene, clone size, CDR3 protein, CDR3 DNA. D genes are given only for firm matches. Size tells how often a clone was seen (once, few, many) or the class of an expanded clone, and some rows leave it out.

v_gene: TRBV20-1
j_gene: TRBJ1-3
d_gene: TRBD1
abundance: -
CDR3aa: CSARGQGRGNTIYF
CDR3nt: TGCAGTGCCCGTGGACAGGGAAGAGGAAACACCATATATTTT

v_gene: TRBV7-8
j_gene: TRBJ2-7
d_gene: -
abundance: -
CDR3aa: CASSPDRTYARPNYEQYF
CDR3nt: TGTGCCAGCAGCCCCGATCGGACGTACGCCAGACCTAACTACGAGCAGTACTTC

v_gene: TRBV18
j_gene: TRBJ1-2
d_gene: TRBD1
abundance: -
CDR3aa: CASSPRTGGRWGYTF
CDR3nt: TGTGCCAGCTCACCACGGACAGGAGGCCGCTGGGGCTACACCTTC

v_gene: TRBV5-8
j_gene: TRBJ1-4
d_gene: TRBD1
abundance: -
CDR3aa: CASSSLDRGNEKLFF
CDR3nt: TGTGCCAGCAGCTCCTTAGACAGGGGAAATGAAAAACTGTTTTTT

v_gene: TRBV7-9
j_gene: TRBJ2-7
d_gene: -
abundance: few
CDR3aa: CASSSFGKNEQYF
CDR3nt: TGTGCCAGCAGCTCTTTTGGGAAAAACGAGCAGTACTTC

v_gene: TRBV12-3/TRBV12-4
j_gene: TRBJ1-2
d_gene: TRBD1
abundance: -
CDR3aa: CASRKETGFGYTF
CDR3nt: TGTGCCAGCAGGAAAGAGACAGGGTTCGGCTACACCTTC

v_gene: TRBV24-1
j_gene: TRBJ1-2
d_gene: TRBD1
abundance: few
CDR3aa: CATSDTDRGHGYTF
CDR3nt: TGTGCCACCAGTGATACAGACAGGGGGCACGGCTACACCTTC

v_gene: TRBV7-9
j_gene: TRBJ2-5
d_gene: -
abundance: -
CDR3aa: CASSFIWTEETQYF
CDR3nt: TGTGCCAGCAGCTTCATATGGACCGAAGAGACCCAGTACTTC

v_gene: TRBV12-3/TRBV12-4
j_gene: TRBJ2-3
d_gene: -
abundance: -
CDR3aa: CASSPGIGTDTQYF
CDR3nt: TGTGCCAGCAGCCCCGGAATCGGCACAGATACGCAGTATTTT

v_gene: TRBV11-3
j_gene: TRBJ2-2
d_gene: -
abundance: -
CDR3aa: CASSASSRTANTGELFF
CDR3nt: TGTGCCAGCAGCGCATCTAGTCGTACAGCGAACACCGGGGAGCTGTTTTTT

v_gene: TRBV24-1
j_gene: TRBJ2-7
d_gene: -
abundance: -
CDR3aa: CATSELGRTSYEQYF
CDR3nt: TGTGCCACCAGTGAGCTCGGCCGGACGAGTTACGAGCAGTACTTC

v_gene: TRBV5-6
j_gene: TRBJ2-5
d_gene: TRBD2
abundance: -
CDR3aa: CASSLERELSETQYF
CDR3nt: TGTGCCAGCAGCTTGGAGCGGGAGTTGAGTGAGACCCAGTACTTC

v_gene: TRBV20-1
j_gene: TRBJ2-2
d_gene: TRBD2
abundance: many
CDR3aa: CSAGSGGNTGELFF
CDR3nt: TGCAGTGCTGGGAGCGGGGGGAACACCGGGGAGCTGTTTTTT

v_gene: TRBV5-1
j_gene: TRBJ1-2
d_gene: -
abundance: -
CDR3aa: CASSPDRESGGYTF
CDR3nt: TGCGCCAGCAGCCCGGACAGAGAGAGTGGCGGCTACACCTTC

v_gene: TRBV12-3/TRBV12-4
j_gene: TRBJ1-1
d_gene: -
abundance: few
CDR3aa: CASSSRTGRANTEAFF
CDR3nt: TGTGCCAGCAGCTCCCGGACGGGGCGAGCGAACACTGAAGCTTTCTTT

v_gene: TRBV7-9
j_gene: TRBJ2-3
d_gene: -
abundance: -
CDR3aa: CASSLDRRAGPGDTQYF
CDR3nt: TGTGCCAGCAGCTTAGACCGTCGGGCAGGGCCCGGGGATACGCAGTATTTT

v_gene: TRBV5-1
j_gene: TRBJ2-6
d_gene: -
abundance: -
CDR3aa: CASSLSSGGPSSGANVLTF
CDR3nt: TGCGCCAGCAGCTTGAGTTCCGGGGGGCCGAGCTCTGGGGCCAACGTCCTGACTTTC

v_gene: TRBV11-2
j_gene: TRBJ2-1
d_gene: TRBD2
abundance: few
CDR3aa: CASSLFSSGVYNEQFF
CDR3nt: TGTGCCAGCAGCTTATTCTCCAGCGGGGTTTACAATGAGCAGTTCTTC

v_gene: TRBV12-3/TRBV12-4
j_gene: TRBJ1-4
d_gene: TRBD1
abundance: -
CDR3aa: CASRSAGGGEKLFF
CDR3nt: TGTGCCAGCAGATCTGCAGGGGGCGGGGAAAAACTGTTTTTT

v_gene: TRBV20-1
j_gene: TRBJ1-1
d_gene: TRBD1
abundance: -
CDR3aa: CSAATGGSTEAFF
CDR3nt: TGCAGTGCAGCAACAGGGGGGAGCACTGAAGCTTTCTTT

v_gene: TRBV19
j_gene: TRBJ2-1
d_gene: -
abundance: few
CDR3aa: CASSISPASYNEQFF
CDR3nt: TGTGCCAGTAGTATTAGCCCGGCCTCTTACAATGAGCAGTTCTTC

v_gene: TRBV7-9
j_gene: TRBJ2-1
d_gene: TRBD2
abundance: few
CDR3aa: CASSLPGGAINEQFF
CDR3nt: TGTGCCAGCAGCTTACCCGGGGGGGCAATCAATGAGCAGTTCTTC

v_gene: TRBV7-2
j_gene: TRBJ1-5
d_gene: -
abundance: few
CDR3aa: CASSLGRTISNQPQHF
CDR3nt: TGTGCCAGCAGCTTAGGGAGGACAATCAGCAATCAGCCCCAGCATTTT

v_gene: TRBV7-9
j_gene: TRBJ2-7
d_gene: TRBD2
abundance: few
CDR3aa: CASSIRTSGYEQYF
CDR3nt: TGTGCCAGCAGCATCCGGACTAGCGGCTACGAGCAGTACTTC

v_gene: TRBV29-1
j_gene: TRBJ2-5
d_gene: TRBD2
abundance: few
CDR3aa: CSVQAGGSRETQYF
CDR3nt: TGCAGCGTCCAAGCGGGGGGAAGCCGAGAGACCCAGTACTTC

v_gene: TRBV4-2
j_gene: TRBJ2-7
d_gene: -
abundance: few
CDR3aa: CASSQDIYATTPYEQYF
CDR3nt: TGTGCCAGCAGCCAAGATATTTACGCTACAACACCCTACGAGCAGTACTTC

v_gene: TRBV12-3/TRBV12-4
j_gene: TRBJ2-1
d_gene: TRBD2
abundance: -
CDR3aa: CASSLGRGGDNEQFF
CDR3nt: TGTGCCAGCAGTTTAGGTCGGGGAGGGGACAATGAGCAGTTCTTC

v_gene: TRBV4-2
j_gene: TRBJ2-2
d_gene: TRBD2
abundance: many
CDR3aa: CASSQGDYNTGELFF
CDR3nt: TGTGCCAGCAGCCAGGGGGACTACAACACCGGGGAGCTGTTTTTT

v_gene: TRBV4-2
j_gene: TRBJ2-1
d_gene: TRBD2
abundance: many
CDR3aa: CASSQVTGGRADNEQFF
CDR3nt: TGTGCCAGCAGCCAAGTCACTGGTGGGAGGGCCGACAATGAGCAGTTCTTC

v_gene: TRBV7-2
j_gene: TRBJ2-3
d_gene: -
abundance: few
CDR3aa: CASSLLGGVYTDTQYF
CDR3nt: TGTGCCAGCAGCTTACTGGGCGGGGTTTACACAGATACGCAGTATTTT

v_gene: TRBV13
j_gene: TRBJ2-5
d_gene: TRBD1
abundance: -
CDR3aa: CASSLLRDREETQYF
CDR3nt: TGTGCCAGCAGCCTCCTCCGGGACAGGGAAGAGACCCAGTACTTC

v_gene: TRBV30
j_gene: TRBJ1-3
d_gene: -
abundance: few
CDR3aa: CAWSGFSVSGNTIYF
CDR3nt: TGTGCCTGGAGCGGATTCAGCGTCTCTGGAAACACCATATATTTT

v_gene: TRBV7-6
j_gene: TRBJ2-3
d_gene: TRBD1
abundance: -
CDR3aa: CASSQGTGGSTDTQYF
CDR3nt: TGTGCCAGCAGCCAGGGGACAGGAGGGAGCACAGATACGCAGTATTTT

v_gene: TRBV20-1
j_gene: TRBJ2-5
d_gene: TRBD2
abundance: many
CDR3aa: CSASSLGRGEQETQYF
CDR3nt: TGCAGTGCTAGTTCCCTCGGGCGGGGGGAACAAGAGACCCAGTACTTC

v_gene: TRBV30
j_gene: TRBJ2-2
d_gene: -
abundance: -
CDR3aa: CAWSGALGTGELFF
CDR3nt: TGTGCCTGGAGTGGCGCTCTAGGCACCGGGGAGCTGTTTTTT

v_gene: TRBV5-6
j_gene: TRBJ2-1
d_gene: TRBD1
abundance: few
CDR3aa: CASSFGTGSNEQFF
CDR3nt: TGTGCCAGCAGCTTCGGGACAGGGAGCAATGAGCAGTTCTTC

v_gene: TRBV29-1
j_gene: TRBJ1-1
d_gene: -
abundance: -
CDR3aa: CSVPRAGGTEAFF
CDR3nt: TGCAGCGTTCCGCGGGCGGGGGGGACTGAAGCTTTCTTT

v_gene: TRBV10-3
j_gene: TRBJ2-1
d_gene: TRBD2
abundance: -
CDR3aa: CAISESVAGAPNEQFF
CDR3nt: TGTGCCATCAGTGAGTCGGTAGCGGGGGCTCCGAATGAGCAGTTCTTC

v_gene: TRBV5-6
j_gene: TRBJ2-1
d_gene: -
abundance: -
CDR3aa: CASSLDIYNEQFF
CDR3nt: TGTGCCAGCAGCCTGGACATATACAATGAGCAGTTCTTC

v_gene: TRBV19
j_gene: TRBJ2-7
d_gene: TRBD1
abundance: -
CDR3aa: CASSPTGGLFHEQYF
CDR3nt: TGTGCCAGTAGTCCGACAGGGGGCCTTTTCCACGAGCAGTACTTC

v_gene: TRBV4-1
j_gene: TRBJ2-1
d_gene: TRBD1
abundance: few
CDR3aa: CASSQEGPQGEQFF
CDR3nt: TGCGCCAGCAGCCAAGAGGGACCACAGGGGGAGCAGTTCTTC

v_gene: TRBV7-8
j_gene: TRBJ2-5
d_gene: TRBD2
abundance: -
CDR3aa: CASSLRSSGRETQYF
CDR3nt: TGTGCCAGCAGCTTAAGGTCTAGCGGGAGAGAGACCCAGTACTTC

v_gene: TRBV4-1
j_gene: TRBJ1-1
d_gene: -
abundance: few
CDR3aa: CASSPDFIVWAEAFF
CDR3nt: TGCGCCAGCAGTCCGGACTTTATCGTTTGGGCTGAAGCTTTCTTT

v_gene: TRBV7-9
j_gene: TRBJ2-7
d_gene: -
abundance: -
CDR3aa: CASSSGDPYEQYF
CDR3nt: TGTGCCAGCAGCTCAGGGGACCCCTACGAGCAGTACTTC

v_gene: TRBV9
j_gene: TRBJ1-2
d_gene: -
abundance: -
CDR3aa: CASSVGSEAGRGYTF
CDR3nt: TGTGCCAGCAGCGTTGGTTCCGAAGCAGGACGGGGCTACACCTTC

v_gene: TRBV7-6
j_gene: TRBJ2-5
d_gene: -
abundance: -
CDR3aa: CASSLAVPRAETQYF
CDR3nt: TGTGCCAGCAGCTTAGCCGTACCCCGGGCAGAGACCCAGTACTTC

v_gene: TRBV6-1
j_gene: TRBJ2-7
d_gene: -
abundance: few
CDR3aa: CASSELAWKQYF
CDR3nt: TGTGCCAGCAGTGAATTGGCATGGAAGCAGTACTTC

v_gene: TRBV6-5
j_gene: TRBJ2-7
d_gene: -
abundance: -
CDR3aa: CASSLRGGSGTGTYEQYF
CDR3nt: TGTGCCAGCAGTCTACGGGGGGGCTCCGGGACAGGGACCTACGAGCAGTACTTC